This is a list of T cell receptor beta chains from one sample in a study of shared clonotypes between healthy human individuals. Profiling relied on immunoSEQ multiplex PCR, and the TCRdb table lists in-frame clones only, not all of them. The table has roughly 1,100,000 clones, around 74% seen once. What was sequenced was memory CD4+ T cells sorted from blood. These TCRs come from a man aged 18 to 30 in good health. The CDR3 runs from the conserved cysteine through the conserved F or W. The D gene is left open where the match is weak. A clone size is listed for some rows: how often the clone was seen (once, few, many), or a class if it is expanded.

size: .
V: TRBV6-1
J: TRBJ1-2
D: .
CDR3: CASRLPGTIYGYTF
DNA: TGTGCCAGCAGACTCCCCGGGACCATCTATGGCTACACCTTC

size: once
V: TRBV28
J: TRBJ1-2
D: .
CDR3: CASSSNRDGYTF
DNA: TGTGCCAGCAGTAGTAACAGGGATGGCTACACCTTC

size: .
V: TRBV9
J: TRBJ2-5
D: .
CDR3: CASGGSGTAQETQYF
DNA: TGTGCCAGCGGGGGCTCTGGGACGGCCCAAGAGACCCAGTACTTC

size: few
V: TRBV6-5
J: TRBJ1-6
D: .
CDR3: CASSYGENSPLHF
DNA: TGTGCCAGCAGTTACGGGGAAAATTCACCCCTCCACTTT

size: once
V: TRBV10-3
J: TRBJ1-1
D: .
CDR3: CAISESGPNTEAFF
DNA: TGTGCCATCAGTGAGTCGGGGCCGAACACTGAAGCTTTCTTT

size: .
V: TRBV7-2
J: TRBJ2-7
D: .
CDR3: CASSILSYEQYF
DNA: TGTGCCAGCAGCATCCTCTCCTACGAGCAGTACTTC

size: .
V: TRBV12-5
J: TRBJ2-3
D: TRBD1
CDR3: CASGTGTGGGTDTQYF
DNA: TGTGCTAGTGGTACCGGGACAGGGGGAGGTACAGATACGCAGTATTTT

size: .
V: TRBV5-6
J: TRBJ1-2
D: .
CDR3: CASSPLRTDINYGYTF
DNA: TGTGCCAGCAGCCCCTTACGGACAGATATTAACTATGGCTACACCTTC

size: few
V: TRBV6-5
J: TRBJ1-2
D: .
CDR3: CASSDIKTAVYGYTF
DNA: TGTGCCAGCAGCGATATCAAGACGGCTGTCTATGGCTACACCTTC

size: .
V: TRBV6-6
J: TRBJ2-1
D: TRBD2
CDR3: CASSYSSLAGIWVF
DNA: TGTGCCAGCAGTTACTCGTCCCTAGCGGGGATTTGGGTCTTC

size: many
V: TRBV5-4
J: TRBJ1-1
D: .
CDR3: CASSFDSFRTEAFF
DNA: TGTGCCAGCAGCTTTGACAGCTTTAGAACTGAAGCTTTCTTT

size: .
V: TRBV5-1
J: TRBJ2-3
D: .
CDR3: CASSLGGFEGTQYF
DNA: TGCGCCAGCAGCTTGGGTGGCTTCGAAGGTACGCAGTATTTT

size: .
V: TRBV19
J: TRBJ1-2
D: TRBD1
CDR3: CASSPPGQGAFDGYTF
DNA: TGTGCCAGTAGTCCCCCAGGACAGGGGGCATTTGATGGCTACACCTTC

size: .
V: TRBV19
J: TRBJ2-1
D: TRBD2
CDR3: CASRTSAGGYNEQFF
DNA: TGTGCCAGCCGTACGTCAGCGGGGGGATACAATGAGCAGTTCTTC

size: .
V: TRBV5-1
J: TRBJ2-3
D: .
CDR3: CASSLDTGRSDTQYF
DNA: TGCGCCAGCAGCCTGGACACTGGACGGTCAGATACGCAGTATTTT

size: .
V: TRBV10-2
J: TRBJ2-3
D: .
CDR3: CASREPGRTDTQYF
DNA: TGCGCCAGTCGCGAGCCCGGTCGCACAGATACGCAGTATTTT

size: .
V: TRBV20-1
J: TRBJ1-6
D: TRBD1
CDR3: CSAFGTDLLHF
DNA: TGCAGTGCCTTTGGGACAGATCTCCTCCACTTT

size: few
V: TRBV10-2
J: TRBJ2-5
D: .
CDR3: CASSGSRAETQYF
DNA: TGCGCCAGCAGTGGGAGCAGGGCAGAGACCCAGTACTTC

size: .
V: TRBV18
J: TRBJ2-5
D: TRBD2
CDR3: CASSPTSGAVGETQYF
DNA: TGTGCCAGCTCACCGACTAGCGGGGCCGTCGGGGAGACCCAGTACTTC

size: many
V: TRBV11-2
J: TRBJ2-3
D: TRBD1
CDR3: CASSLDPGGGTDTQYF
DNA: TGTGCCAGCAGCTTAGATCCAGGGGGAGGCACAGATACGCAGTATTTT

size: .
V: TRBV7-9
J: TRBJ2-3
D: .
CDR3: CASSPLASTDTQYF
DNA: TGTGCCAGCAGCCCCCTAGCTAGCACAGATACGCAGTATTTT

size: .
V: TRBV18
J: TRBJ1-2
D: TRBD1
CDR3: CASSPSWGQGNYGYTF
DNA: TGTGCCAGCTCACCATCGTGGGGACAGGGGAACTATGGCTACACCTTC

size: .
V: TRBV6-5
J: TRBJ1-2
D: .
CDR3: CASSYSGGGVGYTF
DNA: TGTGCCAGCAGTTACTCGGGGGGCGGAGTTGGCTACACCTTC

size: few
V: TRBV5-1
J: TRBJ2-2
D: .
CDR3: CASSLAQANTGELFF
DNA: TGCGCCAGCAGCTTGGCGCAGGCGAACACCGGGGAGCTGTTTTTT

size: .
V: TRBV9
J: TRBJ2-7
D: TRBD2
CDR3: CASSVSSSGSYEQYF
DNA: TGTGCCAGCAGCGTAAGCTCTAGCGGGAGCTACGAGCAGTACTTC

size: .
V: TRBV10-3
J: TRBJ2-3
D: .
CDR3: CAISKLERDTDTQYF
DNA: TGTGCCATCAGCAAACTAGAGAGAGACACAGATACGCAGTATTTT

size: .
V: TRBV7-2
J: TRBJ2-5
D: .
CDR3: CASSLARNQETQYF
DNA: TGTGCCAGCAGCTTAGCGAGAAATCAAGAGACCCAGTACTTC

size: .
V: TRBV7-2
J: TRBJ2-1
D: TRBD2
CDR3: CASSLIGRVRNNEQFF
DNA: TGTGCCAGTTCTCTGATCGGGAGGGTCCGAAACAATGAGCAGTTCTTC

size: once
V: TRBV5-6
J: TRBJ1-3
D: .
CDR3: CASSLGVSGNTIYF
DNA: TGTGCCAGCAGCTTGGGGGTTTCCGGAAACACCATATATTTT

size: .
V: TRBV5-6
J: TRBJ2-7
D: TRBD1
CDR3: CASSSRQGSEQYF
DNA: TGTGCCAGCAGCTCCCGACAGGGTAGCGAGCAGTACTTC

size: once
V: TRBV5-6
J: TRBJ2-3
D: TRBD2
CDR3: CASSPAAGAGTDTQYF
DNA: TGTGCCAGCAGCCCCGCAGCGGGGGCCGGCACAGATACGCAGTATTTT

size: .
V: TRBV30
J: TRBJ2-3
D: TRBD2
CDR3: CAWSVAGVGTDTQYF
DNA: TGTGCCTGGAGTGTAGCGGGGGTTGGCACAGATACGCAGTATTTT

size: many
V: TRBV5-4
J: TRBJ2-7
D: .
CDR3: CASSSDYEQYF
DNA: TGTGCCAGCAGCTCCGACTACGAGCAGTACTTC

size: few
V: TRBV5-4
J: TRBJ1-6
D: .
CDR3: CASSLNRGDNSPLHF
DNA: TGTGCCAGCAGCTTGAATAGGGGTGATAATTCACCCCTCCACTTT

size: .
V: TRBV6-6
J: TRBJ2-1
D: TRBD2
CDR3: CASSYGTSGGGEQFF
DNA: TGTGCCAGCAGTTACGGGACTAGCGGGGGAGGCGAGCAGTTCTTC

size: .
V: TRBV11-2
J: TRBJ2-7
D: TRBD1
CDR3: CASSATGTGPNEQYF
DNA: TGTGCCAGCAGCGCCACGGGGACAGGGCCTAACGAGCAGTACTTC

size: .
V: TRBV28
J: TRBJ1-6
D: .
CDR3: CASYHSYNSPLHF
DNA: TGTGCCAGCTATCACTCCTATAATTCACCCCTCCACTTT

size: .
V: TRBV5-1
J: TRBJ1-4
D: .
CDR3: CASSLDPNTNEKLFF
DNA: TGCGCCAGCAGCTTGGATCCGAACACTAATGAAAAACTGTTTTTT

size: once
V: TRBV15
J: TRBJ2-3
D: .
CDR3: CATSLAGPTDTQYF
DNA: TGTGCCACCAGCCTCGCAGGGCCCACAGATACGCAGTATTTT

size: .
V: TRBV7-2
J: TRBJ1-2
D: .
CDR3: CASSRTSGEAYGYTF
DNA: TGTGCCAGCAGCCGTACGTCCGGGGAGGCCTATGGCTACACCTTC

size: .
V: TRBV13
J: TRBJ1-1
D: .
CDR3: CASSLEGIEAFF
DNA: TGTGCCAGCAGCTTAGAGGGGATTGAAGCTTTCTTT

size: once
V: TRBV5-1
J: TRBJ2-6
D: .
CDR3: CASSLWGSMGASSGANVLTF
DNA: TGCGCCAGCAGCTTGTGGGGGTCGATGGGGGCCAGCTCTGGGGCCAACGTCCTGACTTTC

size: .
V: TRBV28
J: TRBJ1-4
D: .
CDR3: CASSSRGGTTNEKLFF
DNA: TGTGCCAGCAGCTCCAGGGGAGGGACAACTAATGAAAAACTGTTTTTT

size: .
V: TRBV4-3
J: TRBJ2-3
D: .
CDR3: CASSQDEKGSTDTQYF
DNA: TGCGCCAGCAGCCAAGATGAGAAGGGCAGCACAGATACGCAGTATTTT

size: .
V: TRBV5-8
J: TRBJ1-1
D: .
CDR3: CASTGFPGAYTEAFF
DNA: TGTGCCAGCACCGGCTTCCCCGGGGCCTACACTGAAGCTTTCTTT

size: .
V: TRBV19
J: TRBJ2-3
D: TRBD1
CDR3: CASSIGARQGDFGTQYF
DNA: TGTGCCAGTAGTATAGGAGCGAGACAGGGGGATTTTGGTACGCAGTATTTT

size: .
V: TRBV4-3
J: TRBJ2-6
D: .
CDR3: CASSQVGSGANVLTF
DNA: TGCGCCAGCAGCCAGGTGGGGTCTGGGGCCAACGTCCTGACTTTC

size: .
V: TRBV5-1
J: TRBJ2-3
D: .
CDR3: CASSLNGGWGTDTQYF
DNA: TGCGCCAGCAGCTTGAACGGGGGCTGGGGCACAGATACGCAGTATTTT

size: once
V: TRBV11-3
J: TRBJ2-7
D: .
CDR3: CASSPGSLSPPYEQYF
DNA: TGTGCCAGCAGCCCCGGGTCCCTAAGCCCTCCCTACGAGCAGTACTTC

size: .
V: TRBV6-5
J: TRBJ2-7
D: TRBD1
CDR3: CASRDRGGEQYF
DNA: TGTGCCAGCAGGGACAGGGGGGGCGAGCAGTACTTC

size: .
V: TRBV7-2
J: TRBJ2-1
D: .
CDR3: CASSQTREDNEQFF
DNA: TGTGCCAGCAGCCAGACGCGGGAAGACAATGAGCAGTTCTTC

size: .
V: TRBV6-1
J: TRBJ2-3
D: .
CDR3: CASSDRVVDTQYF
DNA: TGTGCCAGCAGTGACAGGGTAGTGGATACGCAGTATTTT

size: few
V: TRBV14
J: TRBJ2-7
D: .
CDR3: CASSHDSLSSYEQYF
DNA: TGTGCCAGCAGCCACGACAGTCTTAGCTCCTACGAGCAGTACTTC

size: few
V: TRBV29-1
J: TRBJ1-2
D: TRBD1
CDR3: CSVERDSYGYTF
DNA: TGCAGCGTTGAGCGGGACAGCTATGGCTACACCTTC